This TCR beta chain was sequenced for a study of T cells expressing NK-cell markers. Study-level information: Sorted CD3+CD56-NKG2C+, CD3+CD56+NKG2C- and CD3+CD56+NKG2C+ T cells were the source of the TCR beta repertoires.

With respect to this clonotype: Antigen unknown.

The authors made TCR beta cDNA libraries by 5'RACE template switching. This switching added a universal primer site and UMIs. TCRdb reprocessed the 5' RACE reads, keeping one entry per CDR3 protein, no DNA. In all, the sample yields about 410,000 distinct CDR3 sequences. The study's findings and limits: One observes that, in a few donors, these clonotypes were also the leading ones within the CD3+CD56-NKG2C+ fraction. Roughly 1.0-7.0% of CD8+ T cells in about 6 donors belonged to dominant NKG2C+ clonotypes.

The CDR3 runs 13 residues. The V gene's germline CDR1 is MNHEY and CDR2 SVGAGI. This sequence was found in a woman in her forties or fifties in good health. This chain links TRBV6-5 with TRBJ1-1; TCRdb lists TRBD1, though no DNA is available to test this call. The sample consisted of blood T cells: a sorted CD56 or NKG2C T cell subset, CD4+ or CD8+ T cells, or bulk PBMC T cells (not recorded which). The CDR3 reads CASSVTGGTEAFF.